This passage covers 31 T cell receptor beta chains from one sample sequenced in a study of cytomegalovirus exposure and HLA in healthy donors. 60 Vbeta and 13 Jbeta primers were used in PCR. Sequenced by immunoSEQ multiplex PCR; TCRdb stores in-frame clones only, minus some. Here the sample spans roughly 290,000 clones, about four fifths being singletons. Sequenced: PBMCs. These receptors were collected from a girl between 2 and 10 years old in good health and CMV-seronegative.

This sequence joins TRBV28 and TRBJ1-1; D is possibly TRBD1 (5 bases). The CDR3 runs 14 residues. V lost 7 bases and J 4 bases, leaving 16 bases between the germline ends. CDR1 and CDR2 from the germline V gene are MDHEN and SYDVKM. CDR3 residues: CASTTYGGITEAFF. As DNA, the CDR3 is TGTGCCAGCACAACTTATGGGGGGATCACTGAAGCTTTCTTT.

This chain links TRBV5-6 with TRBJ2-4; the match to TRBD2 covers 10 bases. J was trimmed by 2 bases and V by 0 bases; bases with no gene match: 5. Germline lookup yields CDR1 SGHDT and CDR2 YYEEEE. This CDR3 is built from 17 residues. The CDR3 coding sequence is TGTGCCAGCAGCTTGGGGCAACTAGCGGGAACCAAAAACATTCAGTACTTC. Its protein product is CASSLGQLAGTKNIQYF.

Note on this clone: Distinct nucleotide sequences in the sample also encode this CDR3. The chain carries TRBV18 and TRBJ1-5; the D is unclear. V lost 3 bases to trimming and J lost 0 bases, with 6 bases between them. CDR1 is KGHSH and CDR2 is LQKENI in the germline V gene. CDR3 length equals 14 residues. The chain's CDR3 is CASSPPYSNQPQHF. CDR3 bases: TGTGCCAGCTCACCCCCTTATAGCAATCAGCCCCAGCATTTT.

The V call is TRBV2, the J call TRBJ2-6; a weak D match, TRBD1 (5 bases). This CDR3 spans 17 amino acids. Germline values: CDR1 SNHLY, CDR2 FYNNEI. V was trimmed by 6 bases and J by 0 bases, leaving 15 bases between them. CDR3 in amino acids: CASRHRFLASGANVLTF. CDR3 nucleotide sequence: TGTGCCAGCAGGCACAGGTTCCTGGCCTCTGGGGCCAACGTCCTGACTTTC.

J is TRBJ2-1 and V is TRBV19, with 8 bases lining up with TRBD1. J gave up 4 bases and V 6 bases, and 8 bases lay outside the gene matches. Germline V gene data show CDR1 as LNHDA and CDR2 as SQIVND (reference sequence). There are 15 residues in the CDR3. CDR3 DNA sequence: TGTGCCAGTAGCCCTTCAGGGGGCACTTACAATGAGCAGTTCTTC. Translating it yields CASSPSGGTYNEQFF.

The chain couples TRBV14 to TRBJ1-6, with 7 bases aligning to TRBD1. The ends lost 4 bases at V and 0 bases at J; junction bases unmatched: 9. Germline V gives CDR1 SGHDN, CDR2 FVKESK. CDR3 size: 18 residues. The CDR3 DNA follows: TGTGCCAGCAGCCGACGGGGCAGGGGGAGCTCCTATAATTCACCCCTCCACTTT. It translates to CASSRRGRGSSYNSPLHF.

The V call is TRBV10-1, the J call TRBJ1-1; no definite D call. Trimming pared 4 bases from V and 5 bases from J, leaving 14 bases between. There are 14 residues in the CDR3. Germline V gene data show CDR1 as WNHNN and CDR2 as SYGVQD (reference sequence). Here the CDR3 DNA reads TGCGCCAGCAGTGTGGCTTTAAGATGGACTGAAGCTTTCTTT. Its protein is CASSVALRWTEAFF.

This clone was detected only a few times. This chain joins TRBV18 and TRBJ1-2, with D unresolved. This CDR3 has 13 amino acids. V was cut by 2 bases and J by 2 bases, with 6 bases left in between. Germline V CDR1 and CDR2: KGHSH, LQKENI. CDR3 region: CASSPGENYGYTF. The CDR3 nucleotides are TGTGCCAGCTCACCAGGAGAGAACTATGGCTACACCTTC. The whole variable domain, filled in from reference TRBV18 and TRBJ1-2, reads NAGVMQNPRHLVRRRGQEARLRCSPMKGHSHVYWYRQLPEEGLKFMVYLQKENIIDESGMPKERFSAEFPKEGPSILRIQQVVRGDSAAYFCASSPGENYGYTFGSGTRLTVV.

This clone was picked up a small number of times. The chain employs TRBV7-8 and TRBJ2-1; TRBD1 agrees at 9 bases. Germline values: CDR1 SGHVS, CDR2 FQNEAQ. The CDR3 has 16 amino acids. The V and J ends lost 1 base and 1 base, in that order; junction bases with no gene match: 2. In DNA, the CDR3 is TGTGCCAGCAGCTTAGTGGACAGGGGTTCCTACAATGAGCAGTTCTTC. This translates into CASSLVDRGSYNEQFF.

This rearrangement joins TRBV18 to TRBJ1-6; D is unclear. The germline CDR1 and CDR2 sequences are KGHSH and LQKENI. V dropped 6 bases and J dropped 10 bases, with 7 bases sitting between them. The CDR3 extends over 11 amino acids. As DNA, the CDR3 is TGTGCCAGCTCTCAACAGTCACCCCTCCACTTT. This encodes CASSQQSPLHF.

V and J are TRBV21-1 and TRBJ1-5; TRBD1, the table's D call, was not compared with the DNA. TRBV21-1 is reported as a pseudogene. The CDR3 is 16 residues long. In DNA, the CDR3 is TGTGCCAGCAGGGAATCCGGGACAGGGAAGGACCAGCCCCAGCATTTT. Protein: CASRESGTGKDQPQHF.

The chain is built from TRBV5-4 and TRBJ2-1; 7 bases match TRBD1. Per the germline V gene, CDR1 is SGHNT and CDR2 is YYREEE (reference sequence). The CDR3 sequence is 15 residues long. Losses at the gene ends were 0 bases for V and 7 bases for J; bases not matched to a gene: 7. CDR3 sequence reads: CASSLEGASRNEQFF. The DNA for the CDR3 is TGTGCCAGCAGCTTGGAGGGGGCTAGCAGGAATGAGCAGTTCTTC.

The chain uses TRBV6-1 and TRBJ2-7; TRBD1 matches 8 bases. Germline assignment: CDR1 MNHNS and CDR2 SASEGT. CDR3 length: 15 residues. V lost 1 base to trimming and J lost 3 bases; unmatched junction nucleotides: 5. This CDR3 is CASSEVAGGLYEQYF. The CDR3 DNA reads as TGTGCCAGCAGTGAAGTGGCAGGGGGCCTCTACGAGCAGTACTTC.

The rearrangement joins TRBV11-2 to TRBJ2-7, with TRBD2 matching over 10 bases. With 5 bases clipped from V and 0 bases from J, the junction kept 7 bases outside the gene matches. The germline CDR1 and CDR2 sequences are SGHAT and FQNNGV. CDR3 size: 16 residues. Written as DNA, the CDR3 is TGTGCCAGCAGCCGGGGACTAGCGAAATTCTCCTACGAGCAGTACTTC. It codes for CASSRGLAKFSYEQYF.

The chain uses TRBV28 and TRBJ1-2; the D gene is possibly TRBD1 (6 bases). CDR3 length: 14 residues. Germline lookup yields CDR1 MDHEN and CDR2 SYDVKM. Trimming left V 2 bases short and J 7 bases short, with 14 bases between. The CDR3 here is CASSLLGGGPGYTF. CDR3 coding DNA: TGTGCCAGCAGTTTACTTGGGGGCGGGCCTGGCTACACCTTC.

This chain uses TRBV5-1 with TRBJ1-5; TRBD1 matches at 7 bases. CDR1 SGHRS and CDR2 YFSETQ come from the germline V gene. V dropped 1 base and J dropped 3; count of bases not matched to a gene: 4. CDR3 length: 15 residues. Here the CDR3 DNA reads TGCGCCAGCAGCTTGACGGGACAGTACAATCAGCCCCAGCATTTT. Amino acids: CASSLTGQYNQPQHF.

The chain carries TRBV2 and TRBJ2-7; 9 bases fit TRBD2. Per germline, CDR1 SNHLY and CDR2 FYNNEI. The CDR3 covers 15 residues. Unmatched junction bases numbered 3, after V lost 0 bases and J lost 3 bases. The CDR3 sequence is CASSEALREGYEQYF. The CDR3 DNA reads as TGTGCCAGCAGTGAAGCGCTGCGGGAGGGCTACGAGCAGTACTTC. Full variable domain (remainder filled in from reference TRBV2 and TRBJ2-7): EPEVTQTPSHQVTQMGQEVILRCVPISNHLYFYWYRQILGQKVEFLVSFYNNEISEKSEIFDDQFSVERPDGSNFTLKIRSTKLEDSAMYFCASSEALREGYEQYFGPGTRLTVT.

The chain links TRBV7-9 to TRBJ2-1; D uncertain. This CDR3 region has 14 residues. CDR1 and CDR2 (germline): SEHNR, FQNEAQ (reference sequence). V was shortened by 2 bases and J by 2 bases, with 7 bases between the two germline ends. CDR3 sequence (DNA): TGTGCCAGCAGCTTATATCTAACCTACAATGAGCAGTTCTTC. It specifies CASSLYLTYNEQFF.

The chain's CDR3 is CSDRVEGNTEAFF. CDR3 DNA sequence: TGCAGCGATAGAGTGGAGGGGAACACTGAAGCTTTCTTT. This chain links TRBV29-1 with TRBJ1-1; no definite D call. This CDR3 is built from 13 residues. Per germline, CDR1 SQVTM and CDR2 ANQGSEA. Deletions cut 7 bases from V and 1 base from J, with 13 bases between.

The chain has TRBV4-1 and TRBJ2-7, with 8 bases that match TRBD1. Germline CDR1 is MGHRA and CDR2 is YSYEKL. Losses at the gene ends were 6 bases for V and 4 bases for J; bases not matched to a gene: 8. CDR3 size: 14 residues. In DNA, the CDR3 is TGCGCCAGCAGTCCGTTACAGGGGGGTTACGAGCAGTACTTC. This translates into CASSPLQGGYEQYF.

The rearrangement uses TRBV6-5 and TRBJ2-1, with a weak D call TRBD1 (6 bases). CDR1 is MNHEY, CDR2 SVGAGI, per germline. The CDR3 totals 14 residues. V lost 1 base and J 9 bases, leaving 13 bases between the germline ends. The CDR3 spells CASSYWGPVGEQFF. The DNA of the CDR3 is TGTGCCAGCAGTTACTGGGGGCCAGTTGGTGAGCAGTTCTTC.

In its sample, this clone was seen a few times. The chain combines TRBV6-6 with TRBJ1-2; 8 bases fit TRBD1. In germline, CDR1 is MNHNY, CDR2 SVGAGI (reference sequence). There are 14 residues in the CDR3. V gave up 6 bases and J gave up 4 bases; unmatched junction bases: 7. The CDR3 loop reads CASSQGASGYGYTF. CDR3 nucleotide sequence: TGTGCCAGCAGCCAGGGGGCTTCTGGCTATGGCTACACCTTC.

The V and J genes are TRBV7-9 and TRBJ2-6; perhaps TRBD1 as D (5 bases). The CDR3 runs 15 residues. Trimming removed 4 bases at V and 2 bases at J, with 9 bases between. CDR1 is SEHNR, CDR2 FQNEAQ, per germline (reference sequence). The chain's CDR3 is CASSSPRAGANVLTF. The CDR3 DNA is TGTGCCAGCAGCTCCCCCAGGGCTGGGGCCAACGTCCTGACTTTC.

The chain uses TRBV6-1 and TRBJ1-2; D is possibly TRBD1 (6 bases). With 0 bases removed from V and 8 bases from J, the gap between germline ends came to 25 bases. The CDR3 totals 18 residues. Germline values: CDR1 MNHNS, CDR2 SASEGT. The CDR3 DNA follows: TGTGCCAGCAGTGAAGCGGACGGGGCAGGGGACGTTGAACGGGGCTACACCTTC. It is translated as CASSEADGAGDVERGYTF.

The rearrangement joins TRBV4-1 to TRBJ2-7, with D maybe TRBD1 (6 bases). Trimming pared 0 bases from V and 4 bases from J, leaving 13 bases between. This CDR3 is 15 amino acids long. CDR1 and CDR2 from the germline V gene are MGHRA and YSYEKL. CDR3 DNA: TGCGCCAGCAGCCAAGATTGGCAGGGGTTATACGAGCAGTACTTC. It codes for CASSQDWQGLYEQYF.

For the CDR3, the DNA is TGTGCCTGGAGCCCCCGGAGGGGAGGGAGTGAAAAACTGTTTTTT. Amino acids: CAWSPRRGGSEKLFF. The gene calls are TRBV30 and TRBJ1-4; D is perhaps TRBD1 (5 bases). The V end was cut by 3 bases, the J end by 7 bases, with 18 bases between. The CDR3 contains 15 residues. The germline V gene has CDR1 GTSNPN and CDR2 SVGIG (reference sequence).

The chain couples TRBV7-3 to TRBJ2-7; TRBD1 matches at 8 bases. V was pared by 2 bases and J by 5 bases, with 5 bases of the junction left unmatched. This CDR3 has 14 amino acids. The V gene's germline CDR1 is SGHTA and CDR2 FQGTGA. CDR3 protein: CASSLWAGGDEQYF. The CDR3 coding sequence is TGTGCCAGCAGCTTATGGGCAGGGGGCGACGAGCAGTACTTC.

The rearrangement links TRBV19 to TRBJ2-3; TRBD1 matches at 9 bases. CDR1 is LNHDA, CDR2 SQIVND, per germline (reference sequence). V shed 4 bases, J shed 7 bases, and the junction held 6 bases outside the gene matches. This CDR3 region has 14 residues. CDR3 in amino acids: CASSTQGATNTQYF. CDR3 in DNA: TGTGCCAGTAGTACACAGGGGGCCACGAATACGCAGTATTTT.

CDR3 bases: TGCGCCAGCAGCTTACAGGGGGCCTTAGATGAGCAGTTCTTC. Amino acid sequence: CASSLQGALDEQFF. This chain connects TRBV5-1 to TRBJ2-1; 9 nucleotides line up with TRBD1. V trimming: 2 bases; J trimming: 8 bases; junction bases outside the gene matches: 5. This CDR3 spans 14 amino acids. From germline, CDR1 is SGHRS and CDR2 YFSETQ.

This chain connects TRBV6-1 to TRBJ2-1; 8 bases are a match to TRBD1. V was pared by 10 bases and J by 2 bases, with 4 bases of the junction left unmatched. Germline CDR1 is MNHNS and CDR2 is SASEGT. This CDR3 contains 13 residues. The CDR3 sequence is CAIGTGPYNEQFF. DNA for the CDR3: TGTGCCATCGGGACAGGACCCTACAATGAGCAGTTCTTC.

CDR3 in DNA: TGTGCCAGCAGTTCCAACAGTCCCACTGAAGCTTTCTTT. Encoded protein: CASSSNSPTEAFF. The chain links TRBV27 to TRBJ1-1, with D uncertain. V lost 4 bases to trimming and J lost 4 bases, with 10 bases between them. The CDR3 runs 13 residues. The germline V gene has CDR1 MNHEY and CDR2 SMNVEV (reference sequence).